Given below is one T cell receptor beta chain in context. The table came from immunoSEQ multiplex PCR; TCRdb's copy has only in-frame clones and leaves some out. The sample consists of 30,000 to 35,000 clones, around 89% of them appearing once. This sample stems from a study of T cell changes during pregnancy in multiple sclerosis. Sequencing was performed on CD4+ T cells from peripheral blood mononuclear cells, taken in the third trimester of pregnancy. This clonotype was obtained from a female donor in good health, enrolled as a control in a pregnancy study.

CDR3 amino acids: CATQTGRYEQFF. The CDR3 DNA reads as TGTGCCACCCAGACAGGGAGGTATGAGCAGTTCTTC. The V gene is TRBV19, the J gene TRBJ2-1, with a weak D call TRBD1 (7 bases). CDR3 length equals 12 residues. The germline V gene has CDR1 LNHDA and CDR2 SQIVND (reference sequence). V was clipped by 10 bases and J by 8 bases, with 15 bases between them.